The source of this TCR beta chain is a study of blood T cells in healthy people across ages. Notes on the study in general: Age advanced and TCR beta diversity per million T cells fell, roughly linearly.

A J-beta primer mix and a sample-barcoded 5' primer were used in a second PCR of roughly 7 to 12 cycles. From the 5' RACE reads, TCRdb called clonotypes with MiXCR, one entry per CDR3 protein. The sample records over a million distinct CDR3 sequences, about 23% being singletons. With regard to this clonotype: Its antigen is not identified.

Total RNA, at least 5.5 micrograms per sample, was extracted from PBMCs. The CDR3 has 13 amino acids. V was shortened by 7 bases and J by 3 bases, with 12 bases between the two germline ends. In germline, CDR1 is SQVTM, CDR2 ANQGSEA. These data were also filed under a second study, of T cells of mothers and their children. From that study: The TCR beta CDR3 read count exceeded 9 million for each mother and was about 3 million for each child. An overlap that was slightly higher, though non-significant, was seen in related mother-child pairs versus unrelated pairs.

Sequencing used blood. The chain combines TRBV29-1 with TRBJ2-2; D perhaps matches TRBD2 (6 bases). This receptor was identified in a girl aged 2 to 10 in good health. CDR3 nucleotide sequence: TGCAGCGCTCTAAGCGGGCACACCGGGGAGCTGTTTTTT. Translated, it gives CSALSGHTGELFF.